Sequencing of this T cell receptor (beta chain) was carried out in a study of technical replicates of blood from a few donors. Repertoires were generated with immunoSEQ multiplex PCR, while TCRdb's copy carries only in-frame clones and drops some. The sample consists of about 88,000 clones, 85% to 95% of them appearing once. The CDR3 is 16 residues long. CDR1 is SGHTA and CDR2 is FQGNSA in the germline V gene. Germline trimming cut 2 bases from V and 4 bases from J; bases unmatched to any gene: 8. This receptor was taken from a human donor in good health. The chain carries TRBV7-2 and TRBJ2-1, with TRBD2 identical over 7 bases. Sequenced input: T cells isolated from PBMCs. The CDR3 coding sequence is TGTGCCAGCAGCTTAAACCCCGGGACTACTTACAATGAGCAGTTCTTC. It encodes CASSLNPGTTYNEQFF.